These T cell receptor beta chains were read from a single sample in a study of cytomegalovirus exposure and HLA in healthy donors. TCRdb keeps only in-frame clones here, not all; method: immunoSEQ multiplex PCR. The sample has approximately 240,000 clones; around nine tenths are singletons. Sequencing used PBMCs. These receptors were taken from a woman aged 18-29 years in good health and CMV-seronegative. CDR3s include the opening cysteine and the closing phenylalanine or tryptophan. D genes are given only for firm matches. Part of the rows lack a size; the others show once, few, many or a class for expanded clones.

clone_size: .
j_call: TRBJ2-3
d_call: TRBD1
cdr3_length: 16
v_call: TRBV6-4
cdr3_nt: TGTGCCAGCAGTGACAATGGACAGGGGGAAACAGATACGCAGTATTTT
cdr3_aa: CASSDNGQGETDTQYF

clone_size: few
j_call: TRBJ1-1
d_call: .
cdr3_length: 14
v_call: TRBV29-1
cdr3_nt: TGCAGCGTTGAACTTCACGAGGGTAACACTGAAGCTTTCTTT
cdr3_aa: CSVELHEGNTEAFF

clone_size: .
j_call: TRBJ1-3
d_call: .
cdr3_length: 13
v_call: TRBV30
cdr3_nt: TGTGCCTGGAGTGTTACGGGAGGAAACACCATATATTTT
cdr3_aa: CAWSVTGGNTIYF

clone_size: .
j_call: TRBJ1-1
d_call: .
cdr3_length: 13
v_call: TRBV7-7
cdr3_nt: TGTGCCAGCAGCTTAGCTCGGGGGACTGAAGCTTTCTTT
cdr3_aa: CASSLARGTEAFF

clone_size: .
j_call: TRBJ2-1
d_call: TRBD2
cdr3_length: 15
v_call: TRBV30
cdr3_nt: TGTGCCTGGACCCTCCCTAGCGGGAGGTCGGGTGAGCAGTTCTTC
cdr3_aa: CAWTLPSGRSGEQFF

clone_size: .
j_call: TRBJ2-7
d_call: .
cdr3_length: 14
v_call: TRBV5-1
cdr3_nt: TGCGCCAGCAGCTTTGAGCTACAGGTAGGCGAGCAGTACTTC
cdr3_aa: CASSFELQVGEQYF

clone_size: once
j_call: TRBJ1-6
d_call: .
cdr3_length: 13
v_call: TRBV28
cdr3_nt: TGTGCCAGCAGTTTCCGCGGTAATTCACCCCTCCACTTT
cdr3_aa: CASSFRGNSPLHF

clone_size: .
j_call: TRBJ2-1
d_call: .
cdr3_length: 15
v_call: TRBV12-5
cdr3_nt: TGTGCTAGTGGGTTGCGGCGACTGGGGCACAATGAGCAGTTCTTC
cdr3_aa: CASGLRRLGHNEQFF

clone_size: .
j_call: TRBJ1-4
d_call: .
cdr3_length: 10
v_call: TRBV18
cdr3_nt: TGTGCCAGCCCCCTTGAAAAACTGTTTTTT
cdr3_aa: CASPLEKLFF

clone_size: .
j_call: TRBJ2-7
d_call: TRBD2
cdr3_length: 15
v_call: TRBV6-1
cdr3_nt: TGTGCCAGCAGTGGATTCGGGGGGGGCTTCTACGAGCAGTACTTC
cdr3_aa: CASSGFGGGFYEQYF

clone_size: .
j_call: TRBJ1-2
d_call: TRBD1
cdr3_length: 13
v_call: TRBV7-3
cdr3_nt: TGTGCCAGCAGCCGAGGACAGGGTGTAGGCTACACCTTC
cdr3_aa: CASSRGQGVGYTF

clone_size: .
j_call: TRBJ1-2
d_call: .
cdr3_length: 13
v_call: TRBV21-1
cdr3_nt: TGTGCCACTTTACAGGGTAGGGATTATGGCTACACCTTC
cdr3_aa: CATLQGRDYGYTF

clone_size: once
j_call: TRBJ2-1
d_call: .
cdr3_length: 14
v_call: TRBV27
cdr3_nt: TGTGCCAGCAGGCGGGATTCCTCTTACAATGAGCAGTTCTTC
cdr3_aa: CASRRDSSYNEQFF

clone_size: once
j_call: TRBJ2-1
d_call: .
cdr3_length: 15
v_call: TRBV10-2
cdr3_nt: TGCGCCAGCAGTGAACTGGTCGGGGTCAACAATGAGCAGTTCTTC
cdr3_aa: CASSELVGVNNEQFF

clone_size: .
j_call: TRBJ2-1
d_call: TRBD1
cdr3_length: 17
v_call: TRBV7-7
cdr3_nt: TGTGCTAGCAGTCGAACCCTACCGGGACAGGGGACGCATGAGCAGTTCTTC
cdr3_aa: CASSRTLPGQGTHEQFF

clone_size: once
j_call: TRBJ1-3
d_call: TRBD1
cdr3_length: 15
v_call: TRBV29-1
cdr3_nt: TGCAGCGTTGAAGACGGACAGGAGGAATGGAACACCATATATTTT
cdr3_aa: CSVEDGQEEWNTIYF

clone_size: .
j_call: TRBJ1-1
d_call: .
cdr3_length: 11
v_call: TRBV29-1
cdr3_nt: TGCAGCTTCGGGACTTTCACTGAAGCTTTCTTT
cdr3_aa: CSFGTFTEAFF

clone_size: .
j_call: TRBJ1-1
d_call: .
cdr3_length: 14
v_call: TRBV28
cdr3_nt: TGTGCCAGCAGTCTGGGGGGAAGAGGCACTGAAGCTTTCTTT
cdr3_aa: CASSLGGRGTEAFF

clone_size: .
j_call: TRBJ2-7
d_call: .
cdr3_length: 16
v_call: TRBV7-8
cdr3_nt: TGTGCCAGCAGCTCCGTCCGCGGGACCCCAGTCGGAGGGCAGTACTTC
cdr3_aa: CASSSVRGTPVGGQYF

clone_size: .
j_call: TRBJ1-1
d_call: .
cdr3_length: 11
v_call: TRBV28
cdr3_nt: TGTGCCACCGGGAGGGGCACTGAAGCTTTCTTT
cdr3_aa: CATGRGTEAFF

clone_size: few
j_call: TRBJ1-5
d_call: .
cdr3_length: 15
v_call: TRBV5-1
cdr3_nt: TGCGCCAGCAGGAGGGGGTCCAATGGCAATCAGCCCCAGCATTTT
cdr3_aa: CASRRGSNGNQPQHF

clone_size: .
j_call: TRBJ2-7
d_call: TRBD2
cdr3_length: 15
v_call: TRBV2
cdr3_nt: TGTGCCAGCAGCCAGGGACTAGCGGCTACCTACGAGCAGTACTTC
cdr3_aa: CASSQGLAATYEQYF

clone_size: once
j_call: TRBJ2-7
d_call: TRBD2
cdr3_length: 17
v_call: TRBV29-1
cdr3_nt: TGCAGCGTTGAAGATGTGGGACTAGCGGGGTTCTCCTACGAGCAGTACTTC
cdr3_aa: CSVEDVGLAGFSYEQYF

clone_size: .
j_call: TRBJ1-3
d_call: .
cdr3_length: 14
v_call: TRBV28
cdr3_nt: TGTGCCAGCATCGGGAGGACCACTGGAAACACCATATATTTT
cdr3_aa: CASIGRTTGNTIYF

clone_size: .
j_call: TRBJ2-5
d_call: TRBD2
cdr3_length: 16
v_call: TRBV5-1
cdr3_nt: TGCGCCAGCAAGTTTGCTAGCGGGACCTGGGGGGAGACCCAGTACTTC
cdr3_aa: CASKFASGTWGETQYF

clone_size: .
j_call: TRBJ2-5
d_call: TRBD2
cdr3_length: 17
v_call: TRBV5-4
cdr3_nt: TGTGCCAGCAGCACTCTGGGACTAGCGGGAGTCGATGAGACCCAGTACTTC
cdr3_aa: CASSTLGLAGVDETQYF

clone_size: .
j_call: TRBJ2-7
d_call: .
cdr3_length: 11
v_call: TRBV30
cdr3_nt: TGTGCCTGGAGGGCGACTTACGAGCAGTACTTC
cdr3_aa: CAWRATYEQYF

clone_size: .
j_call: TRBJ2-1
d_call: TRBD2
cdr3_length: 16
v_call: TRBV5-1
cdr3_nt: TGCGCCAGCAGCCTGCCGGAGGGCGGGAGCTACAATGAGCAGTTCTTC
cdr3_aa: CASSLPEGGSYNEQFF

clone_size: .
j_call: TRBJ1-2
d_call: .
cdr3_length: 13
v_call: TRBV30
cdr3_nt: TGTGCCTGGAGTCCGGCACAGGGCTATGGCTACACCTTC
cdr3_aa: CAWSPAQGYGYTF